A single sample gave rise to the 32 T cell receptor beta chains below, sequenced in a study of CD8 T cell repertoires and HIV-1 epitope variants. These TCRs' antigens remain unknown. Measured with immunoSEQ multiplex PCR; TCRdb has only the in-frame clones, and not every one. The sample has roughly 1,900 clones, about 70% seen once. Sequenced input: cultured CD8+ T cells derived from PBMCs. The receptor source for this set is a male donor with HIV.

The chain carries TRBV7-2 and TRBJ1-3; D perhaps matches TRBD1 (6 bases). Germline values: CDR1 SGHTA, CDR2 FQGNSA. The CDR3 is 15 amino acids. The V and J ends lost 5 bases and 5 bases respectively, with 16 bases between them. The CDR3 coding sequence is TGTGCCAGCAGCCAATTCGGGGGGGCGAGAAACACCATATATTTT. This translates into CASSQFGGARNTIYF.

The chain links TRBV28 to TRBJ2-7; the D is unclear. CDR1 MDHEN and CDR2 SYDVKM come from the germline V gene. Between the trimmed V and J ends, which lost 7 bases and 5 bases, there was a span of 18 bases. The CDR3 totals 14 residues. The CDR3, as DNA: TGTGCCAGCAAAATCATCGAATCGGGCCACGAGCAGTACTTC. It yields the protein CASKIIESGHEQYF.

This chain links TRBV9 with TRBJ2-1; TRBD2 aligns across 9 bases. V lost 0 bases and J lost 3; bases outside the gene matches: 4. CDR1 is SGDLS, CDR2 YYNGEE, per germline. The CDR3 runs 16 residues. DNA of the CDR3: TGTGCCAGCAGCGTAGAGGCTAGCGGGGACTACAATGAGCAGTTCTTC. Amino acid sequence: CASSVEASGDYNEQFF. Together with reference TRBV9 and TRBJ2-1, the CDR3 gives the full variable domain: DSGVTQTPKHLITATGQRVTLRCSPRSGDLSVYWYQQSLDQGLQFLIQYYNGEERAKGNILERFSAQQFPDLHSELNLSSLELGDSALYFCASSVEASGDYNEQFFGPGTRLTVL.

V gene TRBV5-4 combines with J gene TRBJ2-5; TRBD2 matches at 13 bases. The CDR3 loop spans 15 amino acids. CDR1 and CDR2 (germline): SGHNT, YYREEE (reference sequence). V lost 4 bases, J lost 4 bases, and 4 bases stayed unmatched. DNA of the CDR3: TGTGCCAGCAGCGGGGGGACTAGCGGGGCAGAGACCCAGTACTTC. Protein product: CASSGGTSGAETQYF.

This chain links TRBV28 with TRBJ2-5; 7 positions agree with TRBD1. Germline V gene data show CDR1 as MDHEN and CDR2 as SYDVKM. This CDR3 region has 15 residues. Germline trimming cut 6 bases from V and 1 base from J; bases unmatched to any gene: 8. CDR3 coding DNA: TGTGCCAGCAGACCGACAGGGAAGCGCCAAGAGACCCAGTACTTC. It is translated as CASRPTGKRQETQYF.

The chain couples TRBV29-1 to TRBJ2-7; D gene unclear. V was cut by 0 bases and J by 0 bases, with 6 bases left in between. The germline V gene has CDR1 SQVTM and CDR2 ANQGSEA. This CDR3 spans 13 amino acids. Here the CDR3 reads CSVEDSLSYEQYF. The CDR3 region has the DNA TGCAGCGTTGAAGATTCCCTCTCCTACGAGCAGTACTTC.

The chain links TRBV7-2 to TRBJ1-5, with unresolved D. CDR3 length: 15 amino acids. The V end lost 1 base, the J end lost 4 bases, and 11 bases lay between the germline ends. CDR1 is SGHTA and CDR2 is FQGNSA in the germline V gene. The CDR3 DNA reads TGTGCCAGCAGCTTAGACGTCTTTGTGAATCAGCCCCAGCATTTT. It codes for CASSLDVFVNQPQHF. Drawing the rest from reference TRBV7-2 and TRBJ1-5, the complete variable domain is GAGVSQSPSNKVTEKGKDVELRCDPISGHTALYWYRQSLGQGLEFLIYFQGNSAPDKSGLPSDRFSAERTGGSVSTLTIQRTQQEDSAVYLCASSLDVFVNQPQHFGDGTRLSIL.

The chain uses TRBV14 and TRBJ2-1; a possible D gene is TRBD2 (6 bases). The CDR3 loop spans 17 amino acids. V was trimmed by 5 bases and J by 0 bases, leaving 17 bases between them. Germline V CDR1 and CDR2: SGHDN, FVKESK. The CDR3 loop reads CASSSPRDLYSYNEQFF. CDR3 DNA: TGTGCCAGCAGCTCCCCGCGGGACTTATACTCCTACAATGAGCAGTTCTTC.

The V and J genes are TRBV19 and TRBJ2-1, with D perhaps TRBD1 (5 bases). V shed 5 bases and J shed 2 bases, with 7 bases lying between them. The CDR3 loop spans 13 amino acids. In germline, CDR1 is LNHDA, CDR2 SQIVND (reference sequence). The CDR3 here is CASSPGPYNEQFF. The CDR3 DNA reads TGTGCCAGTAGTCCAGGGCCCTACAATGAGCAGTTCTTC.

The chain uses TRBV4-3 and TRBJ2-2; D not resolved. The CDR3 spans 15 residues. The germline gives CDR1 LGHNA, CDR2 YSLEER. Trimming pared 0 bases from V and 4 bases from J, leaving 9 bases between. The CDR3 DNA sequence: TGCGCCAGCAGCCAAGATGTGGGATCCACCGGGGAGCTGTTTTTT. Its protein is CASSQDVGSTGELFF.

This clone was counted only a few times. This chain links TRBV30 with TRBJ1-5; D not certain. Between the trimmed V and J ends, which lost 0 bases and 6 bases, there was a span of 9 bases. The CDR3 runs to 13 residues. The V gene's germline CDR1 is GTSNPN and CDR2 SVGIG (reference sequence). In DNA form, the CDR3 reads TGTGCCTGGAGTGTACGTGGTCTTCAGCCCCAGCATTTT. Translating it yields CAWSVRGLQPQHF. The complete variable domain, with remaining parts taken from reference TRBV30 and TRBJ1-5, reads SQTIHQWPATLVQPVGSPLSLECTVEGTSNPNLYWYRQAAGRGLQLLFYSVGIGQISSEVPQNLSASRPQDRQFILSSKKLLLSDSGFYLCAWSVRGLQPQHFGDGTRLSIL.

This clone has just a few counts. The chain links TRBV7-2 to TRBJ2-3; D ambiguous. CDR3 length: 14 residues. Germline assignment: CDR1 SGHTA and CDR2 FQGNSA. Trimming left V 4 bases short and J 3 bases short, with 11 bases between. CDR3 sequence: CASSSVLATDTQYF. The CDR3 DNA reads TGTGCCAGCAGCTCCGTACTGGCGACAGATACGCAGTATTTT.

The rearrangement links TRBV28 to TRBJ2-1; D might be TRBD1 or TRBD2, each matching 5 bases. This CDR3 spans 19 amino acids. Germline CDR1 is MDHEN and CDR2 is SYDVKM. Trimming stripped 3 bases from V and 8 bases from J, with 29 bases between. CDR3 residues: CASSFPRDDASPRIHEQFF. The CDR3 nucleotides are TGTGCCAGCAGTTTCCCCCGGGACGACGCCTCTCCCCGTATCCATGAGCAGTTCTTC.

The J gene is TRBJ1-2, the V gene TRBV4-3; weak D call: TRBD1 (5 bases). Trimming removed 1 base at V and 4 bases at J, with 13 bases between. The V gene's germline CDR1 is LGHNA and CDR2 YSLEER. The CDR3 consists of 15 residues. CDR3 nucleotides: TGCGCCAGCAGCCAAGGTCTCGGGACTTCCTATGGCTACACCTTC. Translation: CASSQGLGTSYGYTF.

The chain has TRBV11-3 and TRBJ2-1; D is unclear. Germline CDR1 and CDR2: SGHNT and YENEEA. The CDR3 runs to 13 residues. V was pared by 5 bases and J by 4 bases, with 9 bases between. Here the CDR3 reads CASSRNRYNEQFF. The CDR3 DNA reads TGTGCCAGCAGCCGTAATAGGTACAATGAGCAGTTCTTC.

The chain recombines TRBV10-2 with TRBJ1-1, with unresolved D. The CDR3 extends over 14 amino acids. The V gene's germline CDR1 is WSHSY and CDR2 SAAADI. Trimming pared 1 base from V and 3 bases from J, leaving 9 bases between. The CDR3 is CASSELELYTEAFF. Written as DNA, the CDR3 is TGCGCCAGCAGTGAGTTGGAACTTTACACTGAAGCTTTCTTT.

The chain joins TRBV5-1 to TRBJ1-5, with D possibly TRBD1 on 5 matching bases. The germline V and J ends were trimmed by 4 bases and 10 bases, with 15 bases remaining between them. Germline V gene data show CDR1 as SGHRS and CDR2 as YFSETQ. The CDR3 runs to 13 residues. CDR3 sequence: CASSPGQGHPQHF. Written as DNA, the CDR3 is TGCGCCAGCAGCCCGGGGCAGGGCCACCCCCAGCATTTT.

The chain has TRBV13 and TRBJ2-2, with 7 bases that match TRBD1. Germline lookup yields CDR1 PRHDT and CDR2 FYEKMQ (reference sequence). The CDR3 is made up of 17 amino acids. The V and J ends lost 5 bases and 0 bases, in that order; junction bases with no gene match: 9. For the CDR3, the DNA is TGTGCCAGCAGCACCGGGACAGCCAAGTCGAACACCGGGGAGCTGTTTTTT. This gives the protein CASSTGTAKSNTGELFF.

The rearrangement uses TRBV19 and TRBJ2-3; the D gene is possibly TRBD2 (5 bases). The CDR3 is 15 residues long. Germline CDR1 and CDR2: LNHDA and SQIVND (reference sequence). V gave up 1 base and J gave up 0 bases, with 8 bases separating them. CDR3 DNA: TGTGCCAGTAGTATAGCGGGGAGTAGCACAGATACGCAGTATTTT. Translating gives CASSIAGSSTDTQYF.

The chain employs TRBV28 and TRBJ2-3; weak D call: TRBD1 (7 bases). The CDR3 runs to 17 residues. V lost 3 bases and J 2 bases, leaving 18 bases between the germline ends. Looked up from germline, CDR1 is MDHEN and CDR2 is SYDVKM. CDR3 DNA: TGTGCCAGCAGTTTGGAGGGGACAGACTCATTCACAGATACGCAGTATTTT. Translating gives CASSLEGTDSFTDTQYF.

The table lists this clone with a count of one. The chain is built from TRBV28 and TRBJ1-1, with a tentative D call TRBD1 (6 bases). This CDR3 is 14 amino acids long. Trimming stripped 4 bases from V and 0 bases from J, with 9 bases between. Per germline, CDR1 MDHEN and CDR2 SYDVKM. CDR3 nucleotides: TGTGCCAGCAGTTCCGGACAGCTGAACACTGAAGCTTTCTTT. It codes for CASSSGQLNTEAFF.

This clone was recorded a few times. V and J are TRBV11-1 and TRBJ1-1; D gene unclear. Trimming took 5 bases from V and 0 from J, leaving 4 bases between them. The CDR3 spans 12 residues. CDR1 is SGHAT and CDR2 is FQDESV in the germline V gene (reference sequence). The CDR3 reads CASSPVNTEAFF. DNA for the CDR3: TGTGCCAGCAGCCCCGTGAACACTGAAGCTTTCTTT.

The rearrangement uses TRBV9 and TRBJ1-5, with TRBD1 as a possible D gene (5 bases). Germline V CDR1 and CDR2: SGDLS, YYNGEE. V dropped 4 bases and J dropped 0 bases, with 26 bases sitting between them. The CDR3 is 20 amino acids. CDR3 in DNA: TGTGCCAGCAGCCTGGCGATTTGGGGCAGTCGGGGCTCTAGCAATCAGCCCCAGCATTTT. It translates to CASSLAIWGSRGSSNQPQHF.

This clone occurred a few times. The chain carries TRBV7-8 and TRBJ2-7, with TRBD2 as a possible D gene (5 bases). The V gene lost 4 bases and the J gene lost 0 bases, with 16 bases spanning the gap. CDR3 size: 16 residues. Per germline, CDR1 SGHVS and CDR2 FQNEAQ. The CDR3 reads CASSSPWERNSYEQYF. DNA for the CDR3: TGTGCCAGCAGCTCCCCTTGGGAGCGGAACTCCTACGAGCAGTACTTC.

J is TRBJ1-2 and V is TRBV16, with D perhaps matching TRBD1 (6 bases). The germline gives CDR1 KGHSY, CDR2 FQNENV. The CDR3 runs to 15 residues. V was shortened by 0 bases and J by 4 bases, with 12 bases between the two germline ends. CDR3 sequence: CASSQSGGGIYGYTF. For the CDR3, the DNA is TGTGCCAGCAGCCAATCGGGAGGGGGAATCTATGGCTACACCTTC. Full variable domain (rest looked up from reference TRBV16 and TRBJ1-2): GEEVAQTPKHLVRGEGQKAKLYCAPIKGHSYVFWYQQVLKNEFKFLISFQNENVFDETGMPKERFSAKCLPNSPCSLEIQATKLEDSAVYFCASSQSGGGIYGYTFGSGTRLTVV.

The chain links TRBV16 to TRBJ1-1; D is uncertain. Germline V gives CDR1 KGHSY, CDR2 FQNENV. Trimming took off 4 bases at V and 0 bases at J, with 9 bases between the two ends. The CDR3 consists of 14 residues. The CDR3 DNA follows: TGTGCCAGCAGCCTAAATACTTTGAACACTGAAGCTTTCTTT. Translation: CASSLNTLNTEAFF.

The V and J genes are TRBV7-9 and TRBJ1-1, with a possible D match to TRBD1 (6 bases). Deletions cut 5 bases from V and 5 bases from J, with 24 bases between. This CDR3 is built from 17 residues. Looked up from germline, CDR1 is SEHNR and CDR2 is FQNEAQ (reference sequence). CDR3 in amino acids: CASSPRGMGASRTEAFF. Here the CDR3 DNA reads TGTGCCAGCAGCCCCCGGGGGATGGGGGCATCGAGAACTGAAGCTTTCTTT.

This clone has a single count. This chain joins TRBV5-5 and TRBJ1-1; D remains ambiguous. The V end was cut by 1 base, the J end by 1 base, with 8 bases between. The CDR3 is 14 amino acids. Per germline, CDR1 SGHKS and CDR2 YYEKEE (reference sequence). CDR3 in amino acids: CASSLIEENTEAFF. CDR3 coding DNA: TGTGCCAGCAGCTTGATCGAGGAGAACACTGAAGCTTTCTTT.

This clone is a singleton in its sample. This chain connects TRBV5-4 to TRBJ2-1, with a weak D call TRBD1 (5 bases). Trimming stripped 1 base from V and 10 bases from J, with 12 bases between. The germline V gene has CDR1 SGHNT and CDR2 YYREEE (reference sequence). There are 13 residues in the CDR3. CDR3 DNA: TGTGCCAGCAGCTTGTCGCAGGGCAGCGAGCAGTTCTTC. It is translated as CASSLSQGSEQFF.

The chain is built from TRBV14 and TRBJ2-3; D perhaps matches TRBD2 (5 bases). V was cut by 4 bases and J by 2 bases, with 16 bases left in between. CDR3 length: 16 amino acids. CDR1 and CDR2 (germline): SGHDN, FVKESK. DNA of the CDR3: TGTGCCAGCAGCCCCCGAGGATCAGCGGCCACAGATACGCAGTATTTT. Protein sequence: CASSPRGSAATDTQYF.

The CDR3 loop reads CASSGLAAPRFF. The CDR3 DNA reads TGTGCCAGCAGCGGACTAGCGGCGCCCCGGTTCTTC. The rearrangement joins TRBV7-4 to TRBJ2-1; the match to TRBD2 covers 10 bases. The CDR3 runs to 12 residues. V was clipped by 5 bases and J by 15 bases; unmatched bases: 7. The germline CDR1 and CDR2 sequences are SGHVT and SQSDAQ.

The table lists this clone with a few counts. The chain recombines TRBV29-1 with TRBJ2-1; D may be TRBD1 (6 bases). Germline lookup yields CDR1 SQVTM and CDR2 ANQGSEA. V lost 4 bases and J 6 bases, leaving 13 bases between the germline ends. The CDR3 covers 13 residues. The chain's CDR3 is CSVVHRDGNEQFF. CDR3 sequence (DNA): TGCAGCGTTGTCCACAGGGACGGCAATGAGCAGTTCTTC.